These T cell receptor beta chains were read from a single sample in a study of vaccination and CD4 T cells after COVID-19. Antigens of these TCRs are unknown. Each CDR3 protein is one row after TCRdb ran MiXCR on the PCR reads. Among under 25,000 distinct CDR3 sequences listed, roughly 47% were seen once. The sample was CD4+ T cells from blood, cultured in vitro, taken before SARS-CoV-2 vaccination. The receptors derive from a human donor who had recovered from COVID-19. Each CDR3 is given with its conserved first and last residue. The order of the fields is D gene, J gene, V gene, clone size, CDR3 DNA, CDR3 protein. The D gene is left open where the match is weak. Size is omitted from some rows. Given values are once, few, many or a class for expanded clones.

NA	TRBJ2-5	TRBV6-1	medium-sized	TGTGCCAGCAGCCGGGGGGCCACCCCAGGGACCCAGTACTTC	CASSRGATPGTQYF
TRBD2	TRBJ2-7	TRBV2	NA	TGTGCCAGCAGACCCCCTTCCGTTAGCGGGTTCTACGAGCAGTACTTC	CASRPPSVSGFYEQYF
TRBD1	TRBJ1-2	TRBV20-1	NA	TGCAGTGCCCGTTCCGGGACAGCCAACTATGGCTACACCTTC	CSARSGTANYGYTF
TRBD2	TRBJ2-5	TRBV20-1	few	TGCAGTGCCACGACTAGCGGGGGGATACAAGAGACCCAGTACTTC	CSATTSGGIQETQYF
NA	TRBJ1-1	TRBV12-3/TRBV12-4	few	TGTGCCAGCAGTTTAAGGGCGGGAGGAACTGAAGCTTTCTTT	CASSLRAGGTEAFF
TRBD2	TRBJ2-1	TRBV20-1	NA	TGCAGTGCTAGCGGGACTACGAGCTCCTACAATGAGCAGTTCTTC	CSASGTTSSYNEQFF
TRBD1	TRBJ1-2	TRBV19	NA	TGTGCCAGTACGAAGATCGAGGGGGCGAACTATGGCTACACCTTC	CASTKIEGANYGYTF
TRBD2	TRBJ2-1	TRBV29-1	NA	TGCAGCGTTGAAGATCGACCTAGCGGGGTGGATAATGAGCAGTTCTTC	CSVEDRPSGVDNEQFF
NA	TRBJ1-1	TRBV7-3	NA	TGTGCCAGCAGCTTAACGAGGGACACTGAAGCTTTCTTT	CASSLTRDTEAFF
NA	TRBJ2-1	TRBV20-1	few	TGCAGTGCTAGTAATCGGGGAATCTCCTACAATGAGCAGTTCTTC	CSASNRGISYNEQFF
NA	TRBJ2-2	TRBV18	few	TGTGCCAGCTCACCACCGGGACAAGGGGGCACCGGGGAGCTGTTTTTT	CASSPPGQGGTGELFF
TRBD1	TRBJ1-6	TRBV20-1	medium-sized	TGCAGTGCTCGTCCCGGGACAGGGAGCTCCTATAATTCACCCCTCCACTTT	CSARPGTGSSYNSPLHF
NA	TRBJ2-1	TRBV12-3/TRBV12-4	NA	TGTGCCAGCAGTTTGCGGTCAGAGCAGTTCTTC	CASSLRSEQFF
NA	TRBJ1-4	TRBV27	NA	TGTGCCAGCAGTCCCCTACTGGGGCAGGGCGATCCAACTAATGAAAAACTGTTTTTT	CASSPLLGQGDPTNEKLFF
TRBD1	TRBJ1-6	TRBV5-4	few	TGTGCCAGCAGCTCGGGACAGACTTCACCCCTCCACTTT	CASSSGQTSPLHF
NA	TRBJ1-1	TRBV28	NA	TGTGCCAGCAGTCTTCGACAGACTCAAGGCACTGAAGCTTTCTTT	CASSLRQTQGTEAFF
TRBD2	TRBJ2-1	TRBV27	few	TGTGCCAGCAGGCATTCTAGCGGGAGGGCCTACAATGAGCAGTTCTTC	CASRHSSGRAYNEQFF
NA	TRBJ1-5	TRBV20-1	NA	TGCAGTGCTAGAGACGGGAGGGGTGGGACCAGCAATCAGCCCCAGCATTTT	CSARDGRGGTSNQPQHF
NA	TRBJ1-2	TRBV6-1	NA	TGTGCCAGCAGGCATCGACAGGCAGCTAACTATGGCTACACCTTC	CASRHRQAANYGYTF
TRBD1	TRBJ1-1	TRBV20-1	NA	TGCAGTGCTAGAGGAAGAGGAGACAGGGGGCGCACTGAAGCTTTCTTT	CSARGRGDRGRTEAFF
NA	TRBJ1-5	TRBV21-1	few	TGTGCCAGCAGCAAAGGAATCACTGATCCAGGGCAAAGTAAAGAGCCCCAGCATTTT	CASSKGITDPGQSKEPQHF
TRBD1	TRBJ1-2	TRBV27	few	TGTGCCAGCAGCAGGGGGCAGGGTGGCTACACCTTC	CASSRGQGGYTF
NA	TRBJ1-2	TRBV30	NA	TGTGCCTGGAGTGTAGGAGTAAGGGGCAACTATGGCTACACCTTC	CAWSVGVRGNYGYTF
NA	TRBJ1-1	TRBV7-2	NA	TGTGCCAGCAGCTTATCACAAGGGCCGTCAGCTTTCTTT	CASSLSQGPSAFF
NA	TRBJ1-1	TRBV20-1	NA	TGCAGTGCTGTTAATCCGGGAGCAGGGACTGAAGCTTTCTTT	CSAVNPGAGTEAFF
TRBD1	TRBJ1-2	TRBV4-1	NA	TGCGCCAGCAGCCAAGACGGGACAGGGATCTATGGCTACACCTTC	CASSQDGTGIYGYTF
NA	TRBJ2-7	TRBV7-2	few	TGTGCCAGCAGCCTCTCCTACGAGCAGTACTTC	CASSLSYEQYF
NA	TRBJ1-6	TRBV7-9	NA	TGTGCCAGCAGCTTAGGGGGAGTTCCGGGTTCACCCCTCCACTTT	CASSLGGVPGSPLHF
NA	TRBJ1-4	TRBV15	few	TGTGCCACCAGCAGAGATCCGAACCGGCTCCCGGGGGGAAAACTGTTTTTT	CATSRDPNRLPGGKLFF
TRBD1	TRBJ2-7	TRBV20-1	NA	TGCAGTGCTAGCGACAGGGTGCGGGAGCAGTACTTC	CSASDRVREQYF
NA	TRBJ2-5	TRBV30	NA	TGTGCCTGGACCCGCTCCCTTTCTAGCGCGGAGACCCAGTACTTC	CAWTRSLSSAETQYF
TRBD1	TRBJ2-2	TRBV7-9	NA	TGTGCCAGCAGCCGGACAGGGGACACCGGGGAGCTGTTTTTT	CASSRTGDTGELFF
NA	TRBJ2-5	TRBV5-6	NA	TGTGCCAGCAGCCCCGCCGGGCCCTTCTACCAAGAGACCCAGTACTTC	CASSPAGPFYQETQYF
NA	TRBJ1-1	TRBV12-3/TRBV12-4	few	TGTGCCAGCAGTAACACTCTGAACACTGAAGCTTTCTTT	CASSNTLNTEAFF
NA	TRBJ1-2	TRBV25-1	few	TGTGCCAGCAGTGAACATCCGGGACGGACGGATGGCTACACCTTC	CASSEHPGRTDGYTF
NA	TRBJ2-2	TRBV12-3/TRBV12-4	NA	TGTGCCAGCAGGACCGCTAGCACCGGGGAGCTGTTTTTT	CASRTASTGELFF
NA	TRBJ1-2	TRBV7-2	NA	TGTGCCAGCAGCTTTCAGGGAGAGGCGTTCGGCTACACCTTC	CASSFQGEAFGYTF
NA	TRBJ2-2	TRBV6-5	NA	TGTGCCAGCGAGTTAGCGGTCTCGAACACCGGGGAGCTGTTTTTT	CASELAVSNTGELFF
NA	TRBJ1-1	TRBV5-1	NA	TGCGCCAGCAGCATGCTACAGAGGAACACTGAAGCTTTCTTT	CASSMLQRNTEAFF
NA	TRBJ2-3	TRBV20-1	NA	TGCAGTGCAGCCGTCCGGGACCAGAACACAGATACGCAGTATTTT	CSAAVRDQNTDTQYF
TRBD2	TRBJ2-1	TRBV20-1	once	TGCAGTGCTAGAGTACCGGGACTAGCGTTCGCAGAGCAGTTCTTC	CSARVPGLAFAEQFF
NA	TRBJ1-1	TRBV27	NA	TGTGCCAGCAGTCGCGCCCAGGGCGCGAACACTGAAGCTTTCTTT	CASSRAQGANTEAFF